What follows are 31 T cell receptor beta chains derived from one specimen sequenced in a study of OX40 agonist ivuxolimab in advanced cancers. Sequenced by immunoSEQ multiplex PCR; TCRdb stores in-frame clones only, minus some. The data show more than 60,000 clones, more than 75% seen once. The source was CD4+ or CD8+ T cells sorted from blood, collected in a trial of the OX40 agonist ivuxolimab. The source of these receptors is an adult with an advanced solid tumor such as melanoma, head and neck, liver or kidney cancer.

This clone was seen only once. This rearrangement joins TRBV2 to TRBJ1-5, with D maybe TRBD1 (5 bases). Germline CDR1 reads SNHLY; CDR2 reads FYNNEI. CDR3 size: 15 residues. Trimming cost V 6 bases and J 5 bases, with 17 bases left between them. The CDR3 nucleotides read TGTGCCAGCAGCCGTGGGGGATACGAGGATCAGCCCCAGCATTTT. Its translation: CASSRGGYEDQPQHF.

The chain couples TRBV7-2 to TRBJ1-4, with 7 bases that match TRBD1. CDR3 length: 16 residues. V gave up 4 bases and J gave up 6 bases; unmatched junction bases: 11. The germline V gene has CDR1 SGHTA and CDR2 FQGNSA. Here the CDR3 reads CASSSAQGGGYEKLFF. CDR3 DNA: TGTGCCAGCAGCTCAGCCCAGGGGGGTGGATATGAAAAACTGTTTTTT.

V is TRBV6-5 and J is TRBJ2-2; D remains ambiguous. This CDR3 comprises 12 residues. Deletions cut 8 bases from V and 6 bases from J, with 10 bases between. In germline, CDR1 is MNHEY, CDR2 SVGAGI. This CDR3 is CASQERAGELFF. In DNA form, the CDR3 reads TGTGCCAGCCAAGAGCGTGCCGGGGAGCTGTTTTTT.

The chain has TRBV7-9 and TRBJ1-2; D is unclear. The CDR3 has 14 amino acids. Trimming pared 0 bases from V and 2 bases from J, leaving 7 bases between. The germline CDR1 and CDR2 sequences are SEHNR and FQNEAQ (reference sequence). The CDR3 DNA sequence: TGTGCCAGCAGCTTAGCGGGCCACAACTATGGCTACACCTTC. As protein: CASSLAGHNYGYTF.

This chain connects TRBV7-2 to TRBJ1-2; possibly TRBD1 for D (6 bases). Germline V gene lookup returns CDR1 SGHTA and CDR2 FQGNSA. Deletions cut 2 bases from V and 7 bases from J, with 8 bases between. The CDR3 is 12 amino acids. The CDR3 reads CASSLQGLGYTF. As DNA, the CDR3 is TGTGCCAGCAGCTTACAGGGGCTTGGCTACACCTTC. The variable domain in full, with the rest retrieved from reference TRBV7-2 and TRBJ1-2, is GAGVSQSPSNKVTEKGKDVELRCDPISGHTALYWYRQSLGQGLEFLIYFQGNSAPDKSGLPSDRFSAERTGGSVSTLTIQRTQQEDSAVYLCASSLQGLGYTFGSGTRLTVV.

The V and J genes are TRBV5-4 and TRBJ1-4; no definite D call. Trimming shortened V by 6 bases and J by 0 bases, and 9 bases separated the two germline ends. Germline CDR1 reads SGHNT; CDR2 reads YYREEE (reference sequence). The CDR3 length is 14 residues. The CDR3 is CASTRTPTNEKLFF. Written as DNA, the CDR3 is TGTGCCAGCACCCGGACCCCAACTAATGAAAAACTGTTTTTT.

The chain's CDR3 is CAISPGKFGNGYTF. DNA for the CDR3: TGTGCCATCAGTCCGGGGAAGTTCGGAAATGGCTACACCTTC. V and J are TRBV10-3 and TRBJ1-2; D not resolved. The V gene's germline CDR1 is ENHRY and CDR2 SYGVKD. This CDR3 is built from 14 residues. Trimming stripped 5 bases from V and 6 bases from J, with 16 bases between.

The chain couples TRBV27 to TRBJ2-2, with 10 bases that match TRBD1. Germline V lookup: CDR1 MNHEY, CDR2 SMNVEV (reference sequence). The CDR3 has 16 amino acids. The V and J ends lost 5 bases and 6 bases, in that order; junction bases with no gene match: 9. The CDR3 loop is CASSAPGTGAAGELFF. The CDR3 DNA is TGTGCCAGCAGTGCCCCCGGGACAGGGGCCGCCGGGGAGCTGTTTTTT.

The chain has TRBV2 and TRBJ2-3; possibly TRBD1 for D (6 bases). V was shortened by 8 bases and J by 4 bases, with 10 bases between the two germline ends. The length of the CDR3 is 12 residues. The germline gives CDR1 SNHLY, CDR2 FYNNEI. CDR3 bases: TGTGCCAGCCGGACAGCCCCAGATACGCAGTATTTT. Translating it yields CASRTAPDTQYF.

V and J are TRBV5-1 and TRBJ2-7; D perhaps matches TRBD1 (5 bases). The CDR3 is 14 residues long. V dropped 0 bases and J dropped 0 bases, with 7 bases sitting between them. CDR1 is SGHRS, CDR2 YFSETQ, per germline. The CDR3 DNA follows: TGCGCCAGCAGCTTGGACAGGAGCTCCTACGAGCAGTACTTC. It codes for CASSLDRSSYEQYF.

The chain carries TRBV6-6 and TRBJ1-3; D perhaps matches TRBD1 (5 bases). Germline values: CDR1 MNHNY, CDR2 SVGAGI (reference sequence). V lost 0 bases and J lost 6, with 9 bases in between. The CDR3 totals 14 residues. The CDR3 bases are TGTGCCAGCAGTTACTCAGGGGTGGAAAACACCATATATTTT. Encoded protein: CASSYSGVENTIYF.

The chain employs TRBV28 and TRBJ2-5; 8 bases line up with TRBD2. CDR1 and CDR2 (germline): MDHEN, SYDVKM. The V and J ends lost 4 bases and 0 bases, in that order; junction bases with no gene match: 7. The CDR3 totals 16 residues. CDR3 loop: CASSYIAGTYQETQYF. CDR3 sequence (DNA): TGTGCCAGCAGTTATATAGCGGGGACTTACCAAGAGACCCAGTACTTC. Combining the CDR3 with reference TRBV28 and TRBJ2-5 gives the whole variable domain DVKVTQSSRYLVKRTGEKVFLECVQDMDHENMFWYRQDPGLGLRLIYFSYDVKMKEKGDIPEGYSVSREKKERFSLILESASTNQTSMYLCASSYIAGTYQETQYFGPGTRLLVL.

This clone was seen a handful of times. J is TRBJ1-2 and V is TRBV30; no firm D call. The V end lost 1 base, the J end lost 4 bases, and 7 bases lay between the germline ends. The CDR3 runs 12 residues. Germline V gene sequence: CDR1 GTSNPN, CDR2 SVGIG (reference sequence). CDR3 loop: CAWSGSAYGYTF. In nucleotides, the CDR3 is TGTGCCTGGAGTGGGTCGGCCTATGGCTACACCTTC.

The V gene is TRBV19, the J gene TRBJ1-1; D is uncertain. This CDR3 is built from 14 residues. The V gene lost 3 bases and the J gene lost 1 base, with 9 bases spanning the gap. In germline, CDR1 is LNHDA, CDR2 SQIVND (reference sequence). DNA of the CDR3: TGTGCCAGTAGTATGTATTTGGGGAACACTGAAGCTTTCTTT. Protein sequence: CASSMYLGNTEAFF.

The V and J genes are TRBV7-9 and TRBJ2-7; the match to TRBD1 covers 8 bases. V lost 4 bases and J lost 2; bases outside the gene matches: 7. The CDR3 is made up of 15 amino acids. CDR1 SEHNR and CDR2 FQNEAQ come from the germline V gene (reference sequence). This CDR3 is CASSSTRTGTYEQYF. Here the CDR3 DNA reads TGTGCCAGCAGCTCAACCCGGACAGGGACCTACGAGCAGTACTTC.

This chain links TRBV11-2 with TRBJ2-1; 7 positions match TRBD2. Trimming cost V 0 bases and J 0 bases; bases outside gene matches: 5. CDR1 and CDR2 (germline): SGHAT, FQNNGV. There are 17 residues in the CDR3. The CDR3 bases are TGTGCCAGCAGCTTAGACGGCGGGAGCAGCTCCTACAATGAGCAGTTCTTC. It is translated as CASSLDGGSSSYNEQFF.

The chain couples TRBV2 to TRBJ2-3; 12 nucleotides line up with TRBD2. Unmatched junction bases numbered 3, after V lost 4 bases and J lost 4 bases. Germline CDR1 is SNHLY and CDR2 is FYNNEI. The CDR3 totals 15 residues. The CDR3 reads CASSGLAGVADTQYF. The CDR3 nucleotides read TGTGCCAGCAGTGGACTAGCGGGAGTGGCAGATACGCAGTATTTT. The full variable domain, completed using reference TRBV2 and TRBJ2-3, is EPEVTQTPSHQVTQMGQEVILRCVPISNHLYFYWYRQILGQKVEFLVSFYNNEISEKSEIFDDQFSVERPDGSNFTLKIRSTKLEDSAMYFCASSGLAGVADTQYFGPGTRLTVL.

The chain couples TRBV7-6 to TRBJ2-3; 7 positions agree with TRBD2. Trimming cost V 5 bases and J 9 bases; bases outside gene matches: 5. Germline V gives CDR1 SGHVS, CDR2 FNYEAQ. The CDR3 covers 12 residues. The DNA for the CDR3 is TGTGCCAGCAGCATCAGCGGGGAGACGCAGTATTTT. Translation gives CASSISGETQYF.

This clone turned up a few times. V gene TRBV7-2 combines with J gene TRBJ2-1; TRBD1 matches 7 bases. With 0 bases clipped from V and 5 bases from J, the junction kept 7 bases outside the gene matches. From germline, CDR1 is SGHTA and CDR2 FQGNSA. The CDR3 runs to 16 residues. DNA of the CDR3: TGTGCCAGCAGCTTAGCAAAGGGGGCCTCAAACAATGAGCAGTTCTTC. Protein sequence: CASSLAKGASNNEQFF.

This chain uses TRBV7-7 with TRBJ2-1; 9 bases line up with TRBD1. From germline, CDR1 is SSHAT and CDR2 FNYEAQ (reference sequence). The CDR3 spans 14 residues. With V trimmed by 4 bases and J by 6 bases, 4 bases remained unmatched. The CDR3 spells CASSSSTGGNEQFF. DNA for the CDR3: TGTGCCAGCAGCTCCTCGACAGGGGGCAATGAGCAGTTCTTC.

The J gene is TRBJ1-3, the V gene TRBV15; maybe TRBD1 (5 bases). V was shortened by 1 base and J by 8 bases, with 12 bases between the two germline ends. Germline values: CDR1 LNHNV, CDR2 YYDKDF (reference sequence). The CDR3 consists of 14 residues. The CDR3 sequence: CATSRAVQGDTIYF. The CDR3 DNA sequence: TGTGCCACCAGCAGAGCTGTCCAGGGTGACACCATATATTTT.

The rearrangement joins TRBV7-9 to TRBJ2-3; D is ambiguous. Deletions cut 0 bases from V and 2 bases from J, with 15 bases between. Germline values: CDR1 SEHNR, CDR2 FQNEAQ (reference sequence). This CDR3 comprises 17 residues. The CDR3 spells CASSLAKTLLDTDTQYF. The CDR3 nucleotides are TGTGCCAGCAGCTTAGCGAAAACACTTTTGGACACAGATACGCAGTATTTT.

This chain connects TRBV2 to TRBJ2-5, with 9 bases matching TRBD2. The V gene end was trimmed by 6 bases and the J gene end by 4 bases; junction bases not matched to a gene: 6. Germline values: CDR1 SNHLY, CDR2 FYNNEI. CDR3 size: 14 residues. DNA for the CDR3: TGTGCCAGCAGCCCCGGGACTAGCAGAGAGACCCAGTACTTC. It encodes CASSPGTSRETQYF.

The chain carries TRBV11-2 and TRBJ1-6; 9 positions match TRBD1. The J segment lost 9 bases and the V segment lost 5 bases, leaving 8 bases of the junction unmatched. The CDR3 contains 15 residues. Germline V gene data show CDR1 as SGHAT and CDR2 as FQNNGV. CDR3 nucleotides: TGTGCCAGCAGCCCGCTGGACAGGGGTGGTTCACCCCTCCACTTT. Protein: CASSPLDRGGSPLHF.

The chain uses TRBV10-3 and TRBJ2-6; the match to TRBD2 covers 11 bases. In germline, CDR1 is ENHRY, CDR2 SYGVKD. This CDR3 is 16 amino acids long. V lost 8 bases and J lost 1; bases outside the gene matches: 4. The DNA for the CDR3 is TGTGCCATCTTTAGCGGGGGGGCATCTGGGGCCAACGTCCTGACTTTC. Protein product: CAIFSGGASGANVLTF.

This clone has a single count. CDR3 loop: CASRPGTGHNEKLFF. CDR3 nucleotide sequence: TGTGCCAGCAGGCCCGGGACAGGGCATAATGAAAAACTGTTTTTT. The chain employs TRBV5-6 and TRBJ1-4, with 9 bases aligning to TRBD1. Germline trimming cut 5 bases from V and 4 bases from J; bases unmatched to any gene: 6. Germline CDR1 SGHDT, CDR2 YYEEEE. The CDR3 has 15 residues.

The V and J genes are TRBV2 and TRBJ1-1; D uncertain. The CDR3 consists of 15 residues. V was shortened by 2 bases and J by 0 bases, with 10 bases between the two germline ends. Germline V gives CDR1 SNHLY, CDR2 FYNNEI. CDR3 region: CASSEQAPMNTEAFF. DNA for the CDR3: TGTGCCAGCAGTGAACAGGCCCCTATGAACACTGAAGCTTTCTTT.

The CDR3 protein is CAWEETGELFF. The CDR3 nucleotides are TGTGCCTGGGAAGAAACCGGGGAGCTGTTTTTT. This chain links TRBV30 with TRBJ2-2; no clear D. V was trimmed by 5 bases and J by 5 bases, leaving 6 bases between them. This CDR3 is 11 amino acids long. In germline, CDR1 is GTSNPN, CDR2 SVGIG (reference sequence).

The chain carries TRBV4-1 and TRBJ2-6; D remains ambiguous. The CDR3 totals 15 residues. Germline loops: CDR1 MGHRA, CDR2 YSYEKL. Between the trimmed V and J ends, which lost 5 bases and 0 bases, there was a span of 8 bases. The CDR3: CASSLGNSGANVLTF. For the CDR3, the DNA is TGCGCCAGCAGCTTGGGAAACTCTGGGGCCAACGTCCTGACTTTC.

V gene TRBV5-1 combines with J gene TRBJ2-3, with unresolved D. Germline values: CDR1 SGHRS, CDR2 YFSETQ. The CDR3 contains 11 residues. The ends were cut back, 4 bases at V and 6 bases at J, with 6 bases in the middle. Here the CDR3 DNA reads TGCGCCAGCAGCCTAGGGGATACGCAGTATTTT. This codes for CASSLGDTQYF.

The V and J genes are TRBV7-2 and TRBJ2-1; 8 nucleotides agree with TRBD2. V was clipped by 1 base and J by 0 bases; unmatched bases: 11. CDR3 length: 19 residues. The germline V gene has CDR1 SGHTA and CDR2 FQGNSA. The CDR3 DNA reads TGTGCCAGCAGCTTAGATTTCGGGACTAGGACCTTCTCCTACAATGAGCAGTTCTTC. Amino acid sequence: CASSLDFGTRTFSYNEQFF.